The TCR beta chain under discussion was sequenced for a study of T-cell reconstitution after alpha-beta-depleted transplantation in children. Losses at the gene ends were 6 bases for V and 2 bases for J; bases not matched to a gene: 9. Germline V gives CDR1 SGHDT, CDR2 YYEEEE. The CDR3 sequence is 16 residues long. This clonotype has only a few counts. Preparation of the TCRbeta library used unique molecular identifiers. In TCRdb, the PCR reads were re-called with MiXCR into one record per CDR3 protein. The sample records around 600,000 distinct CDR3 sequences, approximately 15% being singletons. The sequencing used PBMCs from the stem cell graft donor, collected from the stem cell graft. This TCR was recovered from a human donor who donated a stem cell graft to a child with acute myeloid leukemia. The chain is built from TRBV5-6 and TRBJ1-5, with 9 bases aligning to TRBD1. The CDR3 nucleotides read TGTGCCAGCATGTCCCTGGGACAGGGCGGCAATCAGCCCCAGCATTTT. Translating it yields CASMSLGQGGNQPQHF.